The sequence of this TCR beta chain was determined in a study of T cells after yellow fever vaccination (dated by TCRdb to about 2019). With regard to the full study: The SMART-Seq v4 Ultra Low Input RNA kit was used to prepare libraries from fractions with low cell numbers. To track T-cell clones before and after primary and booster YFV17D yellow fever vaccination, bulk TCR alpha and beta repertoires were sequenced longitudinally. Two healthy male donors made up the cohort, one aged 18 to 29 years and the other aged 30 to 39 years. Blood samples were taken at several timepoints before and after primary and secondary immunization, and bulk PBMC replicates and cell subsets were isolated. Summary of the overall study and its limitations: FACS-sorted repertoires could contain abundant contaminating clonotypes from the bulk population, so computational filtering was required. Because only two donors were included in the study, the extent to which the findings can be generalized is limited. The secondary T-cell response was weaker than the primary response but faster, peaking on day 5 instead of day 15. After the booster, most of the clones that had expanded following primary vaccination were detected again (just under 97% of CD4 and 80% to 90% of CD8), which suggests that memory was broadly maintained. A small share of clonotypes occurred in both CD4 and CD8 compartments, likely arising from convergent recombination.

This clonotype has only a few counts. The antigen it recognizes is unknown. Nothing much larger sits one base from this clone, and base qualities are not available. Sequencing instrument: Illumina NovaSeq 6000. TCR cDNA was synthesized by 5'RACE template switching, through which a universal primer site and unique molecular identifiers were introduced. cDNA synthesis was primed from both the TCR alpha and TCR beta constant segments. Libraries were amplified in two PCR steps, with sample barcodes and sequencing adapters added in the second step. Sequencing of the libraries was done on either Illumina HiSeq 2500 (2x100 bp) or NovaSeq (2x150 bp). The study's own analysis went as follows. Reads were demultiplexed and collapsed into UMI consensus sequences with MIGEC, and V(D)J alignment was performed with MiXCR. Vaccine-responding clonotypes were identified with edgeR using replicate PBMC samples, with FDR below 0.01 and a log2 fold change above 5 up to day 15 being required. CD4 or CD8 identity was assigned to each bulk clonotype according to whether the clonotype was present at higher abundance in the sequenced CD4 repertoire or the sequenced CD8 repertoire. TCRdb trimmed the raw reads at Q25, called clones with MiXCR and kept productive beta chains. Entries that share a CDR3 protein sequence are merged under the most common genes and DNA. The V and J calls shown here were made by TCRdb, not taken from the authors' results. This sample holds around 320,000 distinct CDR3 sequences; 8.7% were observed only once. Over 3% of the sample is in the top ten clones.

Spanning cysteine to phenylalanine, the CDR3 consists of 14 amino acids. Of all the DNA, just the CDR3 is kept, 42 bases in frame from base 1. Trimming removed 0 bases from V and 6 bases from J; the gene matches leave 1 base unexplained. The CDR1 and CDR2 encoded by the germline V gene are SGHRS and YFSETQ. The treatment or condition tag for this specimen amounts to: live attenuated yellow fever vaccine strain. A standard Ficoll-Paque protocol was used to isolate PBMCs from peripheral blood. CD4 and CD8 T-cell fractions were isolated with Dynabeads CD4 and CD8 positive selection kits. RNA was extracted with TriZol from bulk PBMCs, CD4 and CD8 fractions, and dextramer-positive and dextramer-negative fractions.

The chain is assembled from TRBV5-1 and TRBJ2-4, with 9 bases aligning to TRBD1. This clonotype was obtained from a man younger than 35 who received the YFV17D yellow fever vaccine. The specimen comprised CD4+ T cells sorted from PBMCs, sampled 5 days after the yellow fever booster vaccination. The sequence in DNA is TGCGCCAGCAGCTTGGCGGGACAGGGAAACATTCAGTACTTC. It is translated as CASSLAGQGNIQYF.